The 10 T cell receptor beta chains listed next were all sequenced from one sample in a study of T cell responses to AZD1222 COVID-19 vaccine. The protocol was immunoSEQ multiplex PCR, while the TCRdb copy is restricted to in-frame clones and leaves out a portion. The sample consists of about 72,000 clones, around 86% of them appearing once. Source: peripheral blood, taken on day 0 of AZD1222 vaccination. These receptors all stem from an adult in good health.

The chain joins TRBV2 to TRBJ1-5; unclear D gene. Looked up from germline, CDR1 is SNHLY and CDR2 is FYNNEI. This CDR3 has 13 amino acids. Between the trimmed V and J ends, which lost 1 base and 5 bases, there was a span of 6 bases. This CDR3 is CASSEGRDQPQHF. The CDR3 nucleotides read TGTGCCAGCAGTGAAGGTCGGGATCAGCCCCAGCATTTT.

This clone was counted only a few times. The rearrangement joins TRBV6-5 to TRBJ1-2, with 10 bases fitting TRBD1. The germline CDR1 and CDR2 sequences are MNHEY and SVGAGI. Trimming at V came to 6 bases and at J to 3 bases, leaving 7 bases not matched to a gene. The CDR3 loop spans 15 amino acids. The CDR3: CASSLSGTGDYGYTF. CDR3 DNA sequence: TGTGCCAGCAGCCTCTCCGGGACAGGGGACTATGGCTACACCTTC.

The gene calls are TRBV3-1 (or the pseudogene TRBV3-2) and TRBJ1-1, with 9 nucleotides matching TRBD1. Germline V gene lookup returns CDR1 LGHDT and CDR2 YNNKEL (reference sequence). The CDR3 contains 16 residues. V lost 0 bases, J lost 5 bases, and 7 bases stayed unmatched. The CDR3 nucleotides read TGTGCCAGCAGCCAAGACCCGACAGGGGGAGGGACTGAAGCTTTCTTT. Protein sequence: CASSQDPTGGGTEAFF.

For the CDR3, the DNA is TGTGCCAGCAGCCAAGATATCAGGTCCGAGCAGTACTTC. It encodes CASSQDIRSEQYF. V is TRBV4-2 and J is TRBJ2-7; D unclear. This CDR3 is 13 amino acids long. V was trimmed by 0 bases and J by 6 bases, leaving 9 bases between them. Per germline, CDR1 LGHNA and CDR2 YNFKEQ.

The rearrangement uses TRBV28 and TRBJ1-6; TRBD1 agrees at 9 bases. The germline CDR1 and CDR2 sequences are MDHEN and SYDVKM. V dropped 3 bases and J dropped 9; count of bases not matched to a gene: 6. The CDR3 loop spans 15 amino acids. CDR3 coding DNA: TGTGCCAGCAGTTTTTGGGGACAGGGTGGTTCACCCCTCCACTTT. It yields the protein CASSFWGQGGSPLHF.

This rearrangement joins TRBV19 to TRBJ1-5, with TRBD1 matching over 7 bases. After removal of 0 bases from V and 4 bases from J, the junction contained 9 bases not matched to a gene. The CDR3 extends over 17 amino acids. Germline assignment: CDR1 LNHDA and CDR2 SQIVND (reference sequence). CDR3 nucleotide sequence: TGTGCCAGTAGTATAGAGGCAGGGGGGCGGATGAATCAGCCCCAGCATTTT. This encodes CASSIEAGGRMNQPQHF.

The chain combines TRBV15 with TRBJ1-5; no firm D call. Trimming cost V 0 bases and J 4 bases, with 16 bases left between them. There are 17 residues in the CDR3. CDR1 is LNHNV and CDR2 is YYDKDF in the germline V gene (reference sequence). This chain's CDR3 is CATSRDLGTRGNQPQHF. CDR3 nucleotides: TGTGCCACCAGCAGAGATCTAGGTACCCGAGGGAATCAGCCCCAGCATTTT.

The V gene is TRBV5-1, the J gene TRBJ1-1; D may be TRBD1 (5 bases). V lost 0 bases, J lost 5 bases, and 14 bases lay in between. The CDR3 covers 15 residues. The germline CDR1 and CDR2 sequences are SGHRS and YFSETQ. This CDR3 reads CASSLESGGRTEAFF. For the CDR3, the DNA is TGCGCCAGCAGCTTGGAGTCCGGGGGTCGGACTGAAGCTTTCTTT.

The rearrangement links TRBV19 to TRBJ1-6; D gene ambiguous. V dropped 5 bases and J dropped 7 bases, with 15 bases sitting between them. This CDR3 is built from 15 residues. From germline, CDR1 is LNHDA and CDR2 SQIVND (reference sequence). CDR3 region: CASSPLRVVNSPLHF. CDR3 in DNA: TGTGCCAGTAGTCCCCTCCGGGTGGTAAATTCACCCCTCCACTTT.

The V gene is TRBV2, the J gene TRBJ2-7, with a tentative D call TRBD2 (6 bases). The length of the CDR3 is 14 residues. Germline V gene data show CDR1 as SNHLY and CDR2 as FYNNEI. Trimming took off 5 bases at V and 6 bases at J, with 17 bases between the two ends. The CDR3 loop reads CASSWGRGFAEQYF. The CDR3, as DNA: TGTGCCAGCAGTTGGGGACGGGGGTTCGCCGAGCAGTACTTC.